This entry lists 28 T cell receptor beta chains sequenced from one sample in a study of blood T cell repertoires in COVID-19. Assay: immunoSEQ multiplex PCR; the TCRdb copy retains only in-frame clones and omits some. The sample records fewer than 350,000 clones, around four fifths being singletons. Source material: peripheral blood. These receptors came from a woman in her forties or fifties with active or convalescent COVID-19.

The chain has TRBV6-5 and TRBJ1-5; D possibly corresponds to TRBD1 (6 bases). CDR1 MNHEY and CDR2 SVGAGI come from the germline V gene. The CDR3 runs 14 residues. The ends were cut back, 6 bases at V and 4 bases at J, with 13 bases in the middle. The CDR3 DNA reads as TGTGCCAGCAGGTTCAGGCAGGGGAATCAGCCCCAGCATTTT. Its translation: CASRFRQGNQPQHF.

The chain employs TRBV3-1 (or the pseudogene TRBV3-2) and TRBJ2-1; D gene ambiguous. V was clipped by 7 bases and J by 0 bases, with 10 bases between them. Germline-derived CDR1 and CDR2 are LGHDT and YNNKEL (reference sequence). This CDR3 is 14 amino acids long. For the CDR3, the DNA is TGTGCCAGCATGGCAGCTAGCTCCTACAATGAGCAGTTCTTC. Translation gives CASMAASSYNEQFF.

This CDR3 reads CASSEGGFGMEQFF. The DNA for the CDR3 is TGTGCCAGCAGCGAAGGGGGTTTTGGTATGGAGCAGTTCTTC. The rearrangement uses TRBV9 and TRBJ2-1, with D possibly TRBD1 on 6 matching bases. The germline gives CDR1 SGDLS, CDR2 YYNGEE. V lost 3 bases and J lost 10, with 17 bases in between. The CDR3 spans 14 residues. The full variable domain, completed using reference TRBV9 and TRBJ2-1, is DSGVTQTPKHLITATGQRVTLRCSPRSGDLSVYWYQQSLDQGLQFLIQYYNGEERAKGNILERFSAQQFPDLHSELNLSSLELGDSALYFCASSEGGFGMEQFFGPGTRLTVL.

This chain joins TRBV28 and TRBJ1-2; D not certain. Looked up from germline, CDR1 is MDHEN and CDR2 is SYDVKM. The CDR3 runs 11 residues. Trimming left V 3 bases short and J 6 bases short, with 5 bases between. The CDR3 is CASSFFDGYTF. For the CDR3, the DNA is TGTGCCAGCAGTTTTTTCGATGGCTACACCTTC.

The chain joins TRBV18 to TRBJ1-1; 7 bases fit TRBD1. The trim removed 3 bases at V and 6 bases at J, leaving 10 bases unmatched. This CDR3 has 15 amino acids. Germline V lookup: CDR1 KGHSH, CDR2 LQKENI. CDR3 bases: TGTGCCAGCTCACCGGGACGGACAGGCTCCTCTGAAGCTTTCTTT. This gives the protein CASSPGRTGSSEAFF.

J is TRBJ1-1 and V is TRBV27; 10 bases agree with TRBD1. J was trimmed by 5 bases and V by 3 bases; bases with no gene match: 6. The CDR3 has 15 residues. Germline CDR1 MNHEY, CDR2 SMNVEV (reference sequence). The CDR3 nucleotides are TGTGCCAGCAGTTTCTCCGGGACAGGGGAAACTGAAGCTTTCTTT. It codes for CASSFSGTGETEAFF.

The J gene is TRBJ2-1, the V gene TRBV27; 13 bases line up with TRBD2. The CDR3 runs to 17 residues. V was clipped by 6 bases and J by 1 base; unmatched bases: 6. CDR1 MNHEY and CDR2 SMNVEV come from the germline V gene (reference sequence). CDR3 sequence reads: CASSLGTSGISYNEQFF. The DNA for the CDR3 is TGTGCCAGCAGCCTAGGGACTAGCGGGATTTCCTACAATGAGCAGTTCTTC.

The V call is TRBV5-1, the J call TRBJ1-1; the D is unclear. The germline V and J ends were trimmed by 4 bases and 0 bases, with 13 bases remaining between them. The CDR3 covers 15 residues. CDR1 is SGHRS, CDR2 YFSETQ, per germline. CDR3 loop: CASSGSTDMNTEAFF. In DNA, the CDR3 is TGCGCCAGCAGCGGATCAACAGATATGAACACTGAAGCTTTCTTT.

The V and J genes are TRBV7-9 and TRBJ2-3, with D possibly matching TRBD2 (6 bases). The CDR3 contains 14 residues. Germline-derived CDR1 and CDR2 are SEHNR and FQNEAQ (reference sequence). V lost 10 bases and J 2 bases, leaving 16 bases between the germline ends. In nucleotides, the CDR3 is TGTGCCACCCCGAGCGGGCCCTACACAGATACGCAGTATTTT. Translated: CATPSGPYTDTQYF.

This sequence joins TRBV4-2 and TRBJ1-4; 11 bases line up with TRBD1. The CDR3 sequence is 16 residues long. The J segment lost 7 bases and the V segment lost 0 bases, leaving 4 bases of the junction unmatched. CDR1 and CDR2 (germline): LGHNA, YNFKEQ. This CDR3 reads CASSQDPGTGGEKLFF. The CDR3 coding sequence is TGTGCCAGCAGCCAAGATCCTGGGACAGGGGGTGAAAAACTGTTTTTT.

This sequence joins TRBV5-5 and TRBJ1-1, with D unclear. Trimming stripped 4 bases from V and 0 bases from J, with 13 bases between. The CDR3 length is 15 residues. Per germline, CDR1 SGHKS and CDR2 YYEKEE (reference sequence). CDR3: CASSLFDTLNTEAFF. The CDR3 DNA sequence: TGTGCCAGCAGCCTATTTGACACCCTGAACACTGAAGCTTTCTTT.

This clone was detected only once. The CDR3 coding sequence is TGCGCCAGCAGATCAGGGCCCCAGGGTGAAAAACTGTTTTTT. Protein: CASRSGPQGEKLFF. The gene calls are TRBV5-1 and TRBJ1-4, with D maybe TRBD1 (5 bases). Germline CDR1 SGHRS, CDR2 YFSETQ. The V end was cut by 5 bases, the J end by 7 bases, with 15 bases between. The CDR3 extends over 14 amino acids.

The chain couples TRBV7-9 to TRBJ2-1; D may be TRBD1 (8 bases). The CDR3 is 16 amino acids. Germline V gene lookup returns CDR1 SEHNR and CDR2 FQNEAQ (reference sequence). With 4 bases removed from V and 4 bases from J, the gap between germline ends came to 17 bases. CDR3 sequence reads: CASSYPQRDRYNEQFF. The CDR3 DNA is TGTGCCAGCAGCTACCCTCAGCGGGACAGGTACAATGAGCAGTTCTTC.

This chain links TRBV5-6 with TRBJ2-1; TRBD2 agrees at 8 bases. J gave up 8 bases and V 2 bases, and 12 bases lay outside the gene matches. CDR3 size: 16 residues. Germline assignment: CDR1 SGHDT and CDR2 YYEEEE. The CDR3 DNA reads TGTGCCAGCAGCTTCCTTGGCGGGAGGCCCTTTGATGAGCAGTTCTTC. Translation gives CASSFLGGRPFDEQFF.

The chain joins TRBV5-1 to TRBJ1-5; D uncertain. The V end was cut by 5 bases, the J end by 3 bases, with 9 bases between. Per the germline V gene, CDR1 is SGHRS and CDR2 is YFSETQ. The CDR3 loop spans 13 amino acids. The CDR3 region is CASRPGFNQPQHF. For the CDR3, the DNA is TGCGCCAGCAGGCCGGGTTTCAATCAGCCCCAGCATTTT.

The rearrangement links TRBV15 to TRBJ1-2, with D possibly TRBD1 on 5 matching bases. Trimming stripped 3 bases from V and 12 bases from J, with 20 bases between. The CDR3 spans 14 residues. CDR1 LNHNV and CDR2 YYDKDF come from the germline V gene (reference sequence). The chain's CDR3 is CATSRDATRDLDTF. For the CDR3, the DNA is TGTGCCACCAGCAGGGACGCAACCAGGGATTTGGACACCTTC.

This clone occurred a few times. The chain recombines TRBV2 with TRBJ1-1; possible D gene TRBD1, 6 bases. The germline CDR1 and CDR2 sequences are SNHLY and FYNNEI. V shed 3 bases and J shed 9 bases, with 20 bases lying between them. The CDR3 runs to 15 residues. The CDR3 nucleotides are TGTGCCAGCAGTGACTGGGCAGCAGGGGTTGGGAAAGCTTTCTTT. Amino acid sequence: CASSDWAAGVGKAFF.

This sequence joins TRBV28 and TRBJ1-5, with 8 bases identical to TRBD1. Unmatched junction bases numbered 9, after V lost 0 bases and J lost 5 bases. Germline-derived CDR1 and CDR2 are MDHEN and SYDVKM. CDR3 length equals 17 residues. CDR3 in amino acids: CASSLWRGQGGHQPQHF. Written as DNA, the CDR3 is TGTGCCAGCAGTTTATGGCGCGGACAGGGTGGGCATCAGCCCCAGCATTTT.

V and J are TRBV7-2 and TRBJ1-4; D is unresolved. V was clipped by 5 bases and J by 0 bases, with 13 bases between them. In germline, CDR1 is SGHTA, CDR2 FQGNSA. The length of the CDR3 is 16 residues. The CDR3 nucleotides read TGTGCCAGCAGCCTCGAGTGGGCAGCAACTAATGAAAAACTGTTTTTT. It specifies CASSLEWAATNEKLFF.

As to this clone: This CDR3 is also generated by other DNA sequences in the sample. The gene calls are TRBV29-1 and TRBJ2-7; possibly TRBD1 for D (6 bases). Trimming pared 6 bases from V and 3 bases from J, leaving 12 bases between. Germline V gene sequence: CDR1 SQVTM, CDR2 ANQGSEA. The CDR3 contains 12 residues. Here the CDR3 DNA reads TGCAGCGTCCGGGACACCAGCTACGAGCAGTACTTC. Amino acids: CSVRDTSYEQYF.

CDR3 nucleotides: TGTGCCAGCGTGCCGAGCGGGTCCTCCTACAATGAGCAGTTCTTC. It translates to CASVPSGSSYNEQFF. The chain carries TRBV25-1 and TRBJ2-1; tentative D call: TRBD2 (6 bases). Germline CDR1 is MGHDK and CDR2 is SYGVNS. CDR3 length: 15 residues. The ends were cut back, 8 bases at V and 0 bases at J, with 14 bases in the middle.

The chain uses TRBV27 and TRBJ2-7; the match to TRBD2 covers 9 bases. The germline CDR1 and CDR2 sequences are MNHEY and SMNVEV (reference sequence). The CDR3 is made up of 15 amino acids. The J segment lost 5 bases and the V segment lost 6 bases, leaving 11 bases of the junction unmatched. The CDR3 DNA reads as TGTGCCAGCAGCCCTAGCGGGACAGCGGCCAACGAGCAGTACTTC. Translation: CASSPSGTAANEQYF.

Here the CDR3 reads CASNQGGFTEAFF. Here the CDR3 DNA reads TGTGCCAGCAACCAGGGGGGTTTCACTGAAGCTTTCTTT. This chain joins TRBV9 and TRBJ1-1; 7 bases map to TRBD1. V was pared by 6 bases and J by 4 bases, with 6 bases of the junction left unmatched. This CDR3 contains 13 residues. Germline CDR1 is SGDLS and CDR2 is YYNGEE.

This chain connects TRBV11-2 to TRBJ2-5; D is perhaps TRBD2 (5 bases). Germline values: CDR1 SGHAT, CDR2 FQNNGV. V was shortened by 2 bases and J by 5 bases, with 12 bases between the two germline ends. This CDR3 contains 14 residues. The CDR3 protein is CASSLRGLGETQYF. As DNA, the CDR3 is TGTGCCAGCAGCTTACGGGGTCTGGGGGAGACCCAGTACTTC.

The rearrangement joins TRBV4-2 to TRBJ2-7; D perhaps matches TRBD2 (6 bases). The CDR3 consists of 13 residues. Germline V gene lookup returns CDR1 LGHNA and CDR2 YNFKEQ. V shed 1 base and J shed 10 bases, with 14 bases lying between them. CDR3 coding DNA: TGTGCCAGCAGCCAAGTCGGACTATCCCCCCAGTACTTC. Amino acid sequence: CASSQVGLSPQYF.

A single count supports this clone. This chain connects TRBV28 to TRBJ1-3; 7 positions agree with TRBD1. The J segment lost 0 bases and the V segment lost 7 bases, leaving 15 bases of the junction unmatched. Germline CDR1 and CDR2: MDHEN and SYDVKM. There are 18 residues in the CDR3. CDR3 DNA: TGTGCCAGCAACCCGACAGGGACTGTCTTCTACTCTGGAAACACCATATATTTT. Its protein is CASNPTGTVFYSGNTIYF.

The chain uses TRBV28 and TRBJ2-4, with TRBD2 as a possible D gene (6 bases). The V gene lost 9 bases and the J gene lost 1 base, with 10 bases spanning the gap. Germline-derived CDR1 and CDR2 are MDHEN and SYDVKM. The CDR3 is made up of 13 amino acids. The CDR3 DNA reads as TGTGCCAGTGGCGGGGAGGCCAAAAACATTCAGTACTTC. As protein: CASGGEAKNIQYF.

V is TRBV6-4 and J is TRBJ2-1; 9 bases match TRBD2. CDR3 length: 14 residues. Looked up from germline, CDR1 is MRHNA and CDR2 is SNTAGT. V lost 5 bases, J lost 3 bases, and 2 bases stayed unmatched. CDR3 sequence (DNA): TGTGCCAGCAGTTTAGCGGGGGACTACAATGAGCAGTTCTTC. This codes for CASSLAGDYNEQFF.